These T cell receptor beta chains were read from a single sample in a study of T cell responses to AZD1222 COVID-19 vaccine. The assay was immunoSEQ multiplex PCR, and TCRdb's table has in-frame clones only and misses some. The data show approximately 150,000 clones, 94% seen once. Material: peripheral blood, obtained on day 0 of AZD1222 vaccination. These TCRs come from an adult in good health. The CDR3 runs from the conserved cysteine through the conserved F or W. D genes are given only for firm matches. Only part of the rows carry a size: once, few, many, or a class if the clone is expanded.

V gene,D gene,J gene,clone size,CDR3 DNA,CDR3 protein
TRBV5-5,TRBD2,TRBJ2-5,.,TGTGCCAGCAGCTTAGGGTTAGCGGGAATGGTCGGGGAGACCCAGTACTTC,CASSLGLAGMVGETQYF
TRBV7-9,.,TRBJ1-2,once,TGTGCCAGCAGCTTAAACACAGGGAGGGAGTTGTATGGCTACACCTTC,CASSLNTGRELYGYTF
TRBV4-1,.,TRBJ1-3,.,TGCGCCAGCAGCCAAGGGCCCTCCTCTGGAAACACCATATATTTT,CASSQGPSSGNTIYF
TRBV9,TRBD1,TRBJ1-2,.,TGTGCCAGCAGCCCCGGACAGGGTTATGACTATGGCTACACCTTC,CASSPGQGYDYGYTF
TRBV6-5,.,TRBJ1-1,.,TGTGCCAGCGACGGTAAGACGAGAGAAGCTTTCTTT,CASDGKTREAFF
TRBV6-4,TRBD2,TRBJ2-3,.,TGTGCCATTTCGCAGCGGGGGGGTGGTACGCAGTATTTT,CAISQRGGGTQYF
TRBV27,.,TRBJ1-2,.,TGTGCCAGCAGTTCCAGCTTCGGGCAGGGGTGGAGAGGCTACACCTTC,CASSSSFGQGWRGYTF
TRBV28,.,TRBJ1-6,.,TGTGCCAGCAGGTTACAGGGCATCTATAATTCACCCCTCCACTTT,CASRLQGIYNSPLHF
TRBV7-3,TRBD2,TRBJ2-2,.,TGTGCCAGCAGCTTGGGTAGCGGGGACACCGGGGAGCTGTTTTTT,CASSLGSGDTGELFF
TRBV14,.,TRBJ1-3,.,TGTGCCAGCAGTTTTAGGGGAACTGGAAACACCATATATTTT,CASSFRGTGNTIYF
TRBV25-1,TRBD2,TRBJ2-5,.,TGTGCCAGCAGTGAATGGGGCGGGAGCCAACAAGAGACCCAGTACTTC,CASSEWGGSQQETQYF
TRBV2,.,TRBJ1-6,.,TGTGCCAGCAGTGCAGGCAGCTCCTATAATTCACCCCTCCACTTT,CASSAGSSYNSPLHF
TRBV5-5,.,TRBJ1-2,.,TGTGCCAGCAGCTCTTTACAGGGTAACTATGGCTACACCTTC,CASSSLQGNYGYTF
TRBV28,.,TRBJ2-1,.,TGTGCCAGCAGTTCGGACACCATCAGCTCCTACAATGAGCAGTTCTTC,CASSSDTISSYNEQFF
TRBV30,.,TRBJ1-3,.,TGTGCCCACCAAATAGGAAACACCATATATTTT,CAHQIGNTIYF
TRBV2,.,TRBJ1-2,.,TGTGCCAGCAGTGGAGAGGGGACGAACTATGGCTACACCTTC,CASSGEGTNYGYTF
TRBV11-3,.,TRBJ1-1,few,TGTGCCAGCAGCTTATCCCCGACAGGGAACACTGAAGCTTTCTTT,CASSLSPTGNTEAFF
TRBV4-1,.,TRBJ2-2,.,TGCGCCAGCAGCCAAAGTCTAGCGTCCACCGGGGAGCTGTTTTTT,CASSQSLASTGELFF
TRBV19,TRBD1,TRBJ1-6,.,TGTGCCAGTCACAGGGGATATAATTCACCCCTCCACTTT,CASHRGYNSPLHF
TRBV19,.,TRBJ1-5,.,TGTGCCAGTAGCCTGGGGGGCGGCAATCAGCCCCAGCATTTT,CASSLGGGNQPQHF
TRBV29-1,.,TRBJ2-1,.,TGCAGCGTTGAAGATCGATTTTTTAGGACAGAGATCTACAATGAGCAGTTCTTC,CSVEDRFFRTEIYNEQFF
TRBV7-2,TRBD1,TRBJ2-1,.,TGTGCCAGCAGTCCGCAGGGGGCATTAAACAATGAGCAGTTCTTC,CASSPQGALNNEQFF